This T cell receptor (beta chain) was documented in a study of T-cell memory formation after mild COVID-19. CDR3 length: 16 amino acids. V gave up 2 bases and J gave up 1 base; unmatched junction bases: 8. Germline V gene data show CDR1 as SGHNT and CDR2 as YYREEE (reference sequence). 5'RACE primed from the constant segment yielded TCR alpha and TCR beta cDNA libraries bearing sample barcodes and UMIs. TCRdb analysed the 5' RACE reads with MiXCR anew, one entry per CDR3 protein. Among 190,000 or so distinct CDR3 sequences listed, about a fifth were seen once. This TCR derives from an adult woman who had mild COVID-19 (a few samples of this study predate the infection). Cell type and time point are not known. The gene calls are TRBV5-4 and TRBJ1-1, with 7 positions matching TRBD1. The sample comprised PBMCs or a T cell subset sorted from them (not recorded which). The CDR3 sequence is CASSLWQGDPNTEAFF. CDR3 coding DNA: TGTGCCAGCAGCTTATGGCAGGGGGACCCGAACACTGAAGCTTTCTTT.